This T cell receptor beta chain was identified during a study of T-cell memory formation after mild COVID-19. TCRdb re-called the 5' RACE reads through MiXCR, storing one row per CDR3 protein. The sample has about 39,000 distinct CDR3 sequences, 6.1% seen once; the top ten hold 0.7% to 0.9%. This clonotype was seen repeatedly, ten times or more. The target antigen is unknown. Study observations and caveats: SARS-CoV-2 specificity of second-wave clones peaking day 37 was unconfirmed.

With 3 bases clipped from V and 1 base from J, the junction kept 3 bases outside the gene matches. Germline CDR1 is KGHDR and CDR2 is SFDVKD. This CDR3 has 16 residues. Sequencing was carried out using PBMCs or a T cell subset sorted from them (not recorded which). This receptor was identified in an adult who had mild COVID-19 (a few samples of this study predate the infection). Cell type and time point are not known. V usage is TRBV24-1 and J usage is TRBJ2-2; 8 bases map to TRBD2. CDR3 loop: CATSDETSGNTGELFF. The CDR3 DNA sequence: TGTGCCACCAGTGATGAAACTAGCGGGAACACCGGGGAGCTGTTTTTT.